The present T cell receptor beta chain was sequenced within a study of T cells in localized non-small cell lung cancer. Study-wide results and caveats: Compared with tumor, uninvolved adjacent lung displayed greater T cell clonality, ranking highest overall. Heterogeneity within the tumor remains possible, as just one region underwent sequencing. A median around 57 of the top 100 tumor clones appeared in adjacent lung.

Generated by immunoSEQ multiplex PCR, the TCRdb table keeps only in-frame clones and is missing some. The sample contains roughly 30,000 clones, 88% of which appear only once. As regards this clone: No antigen is known for it.

This CDR3 comprises 16 residues. The germline V gene has CDR1 SGHTA and CDR2 FQGNSA. V gave up 2 bases and J gave up 9 bases, with 20 bases separating them. The clonotype originates from a woman aged 35 to 70 with stage I lung adenocarcinoma. The rearrangement links TRBV7-2 to TRBJ2-1; D is perhaps TRBD2 (6 bases). The specimen comprised peripheral blood, sampled before any cancer treatment. The CDR3 DNA reads as TGTGCCAGCAGCTTATTGATCGGTGGGGGGACCTTTGAGCAGTTCTTC. It encodes CASSLLIGGGTFEQFF.